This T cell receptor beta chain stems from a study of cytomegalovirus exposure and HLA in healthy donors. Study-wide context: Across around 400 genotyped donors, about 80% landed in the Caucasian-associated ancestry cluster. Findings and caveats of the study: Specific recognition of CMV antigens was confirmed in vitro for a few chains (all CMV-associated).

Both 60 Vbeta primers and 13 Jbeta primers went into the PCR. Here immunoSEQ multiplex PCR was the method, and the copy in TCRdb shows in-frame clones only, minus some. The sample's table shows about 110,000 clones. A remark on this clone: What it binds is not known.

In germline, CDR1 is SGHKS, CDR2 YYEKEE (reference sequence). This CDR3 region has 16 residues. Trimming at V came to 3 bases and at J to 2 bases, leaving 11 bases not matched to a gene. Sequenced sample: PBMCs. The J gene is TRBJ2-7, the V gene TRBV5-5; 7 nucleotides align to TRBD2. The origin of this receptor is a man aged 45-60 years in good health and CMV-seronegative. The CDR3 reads CASSSPTSGTTYEQYF. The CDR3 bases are TGTGCCAGCAGCTCTCCCACTTCAGGGACTACCTACGAGCAGTACTTC.